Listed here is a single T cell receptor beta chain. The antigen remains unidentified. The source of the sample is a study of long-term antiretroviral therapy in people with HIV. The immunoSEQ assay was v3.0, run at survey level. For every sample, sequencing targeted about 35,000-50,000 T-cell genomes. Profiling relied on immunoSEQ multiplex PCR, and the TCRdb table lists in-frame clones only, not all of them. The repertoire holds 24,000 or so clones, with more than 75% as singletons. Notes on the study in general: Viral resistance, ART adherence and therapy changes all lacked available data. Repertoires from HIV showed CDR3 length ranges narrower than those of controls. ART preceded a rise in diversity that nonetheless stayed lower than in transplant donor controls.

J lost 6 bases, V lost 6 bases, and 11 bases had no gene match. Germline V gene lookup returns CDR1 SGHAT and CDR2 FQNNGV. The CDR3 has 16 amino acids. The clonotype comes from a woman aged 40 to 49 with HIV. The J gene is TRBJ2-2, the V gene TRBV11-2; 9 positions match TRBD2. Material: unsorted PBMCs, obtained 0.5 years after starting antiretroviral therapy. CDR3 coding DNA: TGTGCCAGCAGTTGGCGACGGACTAGCGTGGCCGGGGAGCTGTTTTTT. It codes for CASSWRRTSVAGELFF.